These T cell receptor beta chains were read from a single sample in a study of blood T cells in healthy people across ages. Each CDR3 protein gets one entry after TCRdb re-called the 5' RACE reads with MiXCR. There are 1.8 million or so distinct CDR3 sequences in the sample; roughly 43% occur only once, and under 25% lies in the top ten. Sequenced material: blood. The receptors were gathered from a human donor in good health. Each CDR3 is given with its conserved first and last residue. Fields, in order: clone size, J gene, V gene, D gene, CDR3 DNA, CDR3 protein. D genes are given only for firm matches. Clone size, where shown, is once, few, many, or a class for clones that have expanded.

>few|TRBJ2-4|TRBV6-5|.
TGTGCCAGCAGTCAAAATTATTACCTAGCCAAAAACATTCAGTACTTC
CASSQNYYLAKNIQYF
>.|TRBJ2-5|TRBV29-1|.
TGCAGCGTTGATATAGGACACCATGAGACCCAGTACTTC
CSVDIGHHETQYF
>.|TRBJ2-1|TRBV3-1|.
TGTGCCAGCAGCCATGTGGGACCCCACAATGAGCAGTTCTTC
CASSHVGPHNEQFF
>.|TRBJ2-7|TRBV3-1|.
TGTGCCAGCAGCCACTTTAGTTGGGGTTACGAGCAGTACTTC
CASSHFSWGYEQYF
>.|TRBJ2-7|TRBV4-2|.
TGTGCCAGCAGCCTGGACAGCCGAGGCGAGCAGTACTTC
CASSLDSRGEQYF
>.|TRBJ1-4|TRBV6-6|.
TGTGCCAGCAGCCCCCTTGGGCAGTTTAATGAAAAACTGTTTTTT
CASSPLGQFNEKLFF
>.|TRBJ2-7|TRBV12-3/TRBV12-4|.
TGTGCCAGCAGTTCTGTCCCTCCCCAGGGCTCCTACGAGCAGCACTTC
CASSSVPPQGSYEQHF
>.|TRBJ2-5|TRBV12-3/TRBV12-4|.
TGTGCCAACAGCCGGGACACCCAAGAGACCCAGTACTTC
CANSRDTQETQYF
>few|TRBJ1-2|TRBV10-3|TRBD1
TGTGCCATCAGTGTAGGGCCGGGACAGGGGGCGCGAGGCTACACCTTC
CAISVGPGQGARGYTF
>.|TRBJ1-2|TRBV4-3|.
TGCGCCAGCAGCCAAGAAAATTCCGGGGGCTACACCTTC
CASSQENSGGYTF
>.|TRBJ1-2|TRBV7-2|.
TGTGCCAGCAGCTTTCTTCTAGATGAGGGGTACACCTTC
CASSFLLDEGYTF
>.|TRBJ2-5|TRBV6-5|.
TGTGCCAGCAGTTACTCGGACGGGTTAATGGAGACCCAGTACTTC
CASSYSDGLMETQYF
>few|TRBJ1-2|TRBV3-1|.
TGTGCCAGCAGCCAAGGGCCCAACCCTCTCACCTATGGCTACACCTTC
CASSQGPNPLTYGYTF
>.|TRBJ1-6|TRBV4-3|.
TGCGCCAGCAGCCAAGATTTAGGCAGGGGCCGGGGGCGCCTAAATAATTCACCCCTCCACTTT
CASSQDLGRGRGRLNNSPLHF
>.|TRBJ2-5|TRBV7-8|.
TGTGCCAGCAGCTTAGTAGGTACAGGCTTTTTGGAGACCCTGTACTTC
CASSLVGTGFLETLYF
>.|TRBJ2-3|TRBV20-1|TRBD1
TGCAGTGCCAATGGACAGGGGGCCGGTGATACGCAGTATTTT
CSANGQGAGDTQYF
>.|TRBJ2-5|TRBV21-1|.
TGTGCCAGCAGCAGACCATGGACAGGGGAAGAGACCCAGTACTTC
CASSRPWTGEETQYF
>few|TRBJ2-1|TRBV7-2|.
TGTGCCAGCAGCCCGATTGGCAACAGGGCCTACAATGAGCAGTTCTTC
CASSPIGNRAYNEQFF
>.|TRBJ1-1|TRBV10-3|.
TGTGCCATCGTCGAGCGCTTGAACACTGAAGCTTTCTTT
CAIVERLNTEAFF
>.|TRBJ2-3|TRBV6-5|TRBD2
TGTGCCAGCAGTTACCGGCGGGGGGGCCATACGACGGATACGCAGTATTTT
CASSYRRGGHTTDTQYF
>few|TRBJ1-2|TRBV4-1|TRBD1
TGCGCCAGCAGCCGGGAAGACAGGGAAGGCTATGGCTACACCTTC
CASSREDREGYGYTF
>.|TRBJ1-2|TRBV28|.
TGTGCCAGCAGTTTATCCCCCGTCTATGGCTACACCTTC
CASSLSPVYGYTF
>few|TRBJ2-1|TRBV7-8|.
TGTGCCAGCAGCTTAGGACGCTATGAGCAGTTCTTC
CASSLGRYEQFF
>few|TRBJ2-3|TRBV7-9|.
TGTGCCAGCAGCTTAGTACTTATTGGGAACGGGGATACGCAGTATTTT
CASSLVLIGNGDTQYF
>once|TRBJ2-2|TRBV11-2|.
TGTGCCTCGGACCGGCTGGGGAACACCGGGGAGCTGTTTTTT
CASDRLGNTGELFF
>few|TRBJ2-7|TRBV28|.
TGTGCCAGCAGTTCTCCTGCCGGCAGGCGGGCAGGGGAGCAGTACTTC
CASSSPAGRRAGEQYF
>few|TRBJ2-7|TRBV28|TRBD1
TGTGCCAGCAGTTTCGAGACAGGGCTATTAATCAACAGCTCCTACGAGCAGTACTTC
CASSFETGLLINSSYEQYF
>.|TRBJ1-4|TRBV21-1|.
TGTGCCAGCAGCAAGGTCGGGGGGCGCTTGGAAAAACTGTTTTTT
CASSKVGGRLEKLFF
>few|TRBJ2-1|TRBV20-1|.
TGCAATGCTTTAGAGAGGGGTTCTAGCTCCTACAATGAGCAGTTCTTC
CNALERGSSSYNEQFF
>many|TRBJ2-7|TRBV5-5|.
TGTGCCAGCAGCTTGGGTCGTCAGCGAACCTACGAGCAGTACTTC
CASSLGRQRTYEQYF
>.|TRBJ2-6|TRBV6-1|.
TGTGCCAGCAGTCCTCAGGGCTTAGCCTCAACTGGGGCCAACGTCCTGACTTTC
CASSPQGLASTGANVLTF
>.|TRBJ1-4|TRBV4-1|TRBD1
TGCGCCAGCAGCCAGATGAAGACAGGGGCTAATGAAAAACTGTTTTTT
CASSQMKTGANEKLFF
>few|TRBJ2-1|TRBV29-1|.
TGCAGCGTTGCCCGAGCGCAGGGATACAATGAGCAGTTCTTC
CSVARAQGYNEQFF
>.|TRBJ2-5|TRBV20-1|TRBD2
TGCAGTGCTACAGAAGGAGGACTAGCTTTCGGAGAGACCCAGTACTTC
CSATEGGLAFGETQYF
>few|TRBJ1-2|TRBV11-2|.
TGTGCCAGCAGCACCCTTAAGACAGGAGCAGTCTATGGCTACACCTTC
CASSTLKTGAVYGYTF
>few|TRBJ2-7|TRBV7-9|.
TGTGCCAGCAGCTTAGATTTAGAGACCTACGAGCAGTACTTC
CASSLDLETYEQYF
>.|TRBJ2-3|TRBV10-3|.
TGTGCCATCGGCGGCCTTTGGACAGATACGCAGTATTTT
CAIGGLWTDTQYF
>.|TRBJ2-5|TRBV6-1|TRBD2
TGTGCCAGCGGTATAGCGGGGGGAGGAGAGACCCAGTACTTC
CASGIAGGGETQYF
>.|TRBJ1-5|TRBV25-1|.
TGTGCCAGCAGTGCCACCCTTAGCAATCAGCCCCAGCATTTT
CASSATLSNQPQHF
>.|TRBJ1-2|TRBV10-3|TRBD1
TGTGCCACCCGGTGGTCCGGGACAGCTAAGGCGTTCTATGGCTACACCTTC
CATRWSGTAKAFYGYTF
>.|TRBJ2-3|TRBV2|.
TGTGCCAGCAGGGGGTTTGGAGATACGCAGTATTTT
CASRGFGDTQYF
>few|TRBJ1-4|TRBV5-1|TRBD1
TGCGCCAGCAGCGTCCGACAGGGGACTTACTCTAATGAAAAACTGTTTTTT
CASSVRQGTYSNEKLFF
>.|TRBJ1-4|TRBV4-3|TRBD1
TGCGCCAGCAGCCAACGGGACAGGGGAAACGAAAAACTGTTTTTT
CASSQRDRGNEKLFF
>few|TRBJ1-5|TRBV12-3/TRBV12-4|.
TGTGCCAGCACCCGACGTAGGGAGGATCAGCCCCAGCATTTT
CASTRRREDQPQHF
>once|TRBJ2-1|TRBV29-1|.
TGCGTAGTTGGGGGGCCAGCGGGTCCAACCTACAATGAGCAGTTCTTC
CVVGGPAGPTYNEQFF
>.|TRBJ1-2|TRBV4-3|TRBD1
TGCGCCAGCAGCCAAGGTCCAGGACAGGGTACCCGCTATGGCTACACCTTC
CASSQGPGQGTRYGYTF
>.|TRBJ1-1|TRBV12-3/TRBV12-4|TRBD1
TGTGCCAGCAGCCGTAATCAGGGGGCAGTGGAAGCTTTCTTT
CASSRNQGAVEAFF
>.|TRBJ2-5|TRBV25-1|.
TGTGCCAGCAGTGTCTCGGAGTACCAAGAGACCCAGTACTTC
CASSVSEYQETQYF
>.|TRBJ2-4|TRBV7-2|.
TGTGCCAGCAGCTACGACCTTGCGGACATTCAGTACTTC
CASSYDLADIQYF
>once|TRBJ2-7|TRBV7-2|TRBD2
TGCGTCAGCAGCGGGGCCTACGAGCAGTACTTC
CVSSGAYEQYF
>.|TRBJ1-1|TRBV29-1|TRBD1
TGCAGCGCTCGAGGGGGCACCACTGAAGCTTTCTTT
CSARGGTTEAFF
>many|TRBJ1-2|TRBV28|.
TGTGCCAGCAGTTTGGTAGCTTATGGCTACACCTTC
CASSLVAYGYTF
>few|TRBJ2-7|TRBV2|.
TGTGCCAGCGTACCCATGGGGGACCTATACGAGCAGTACTTC
CASVPMGDLYEQYF
>few|TRBJ2-7|TRBV6-5|.
TGTGCCAGCAGTTACGATAGTGGGGGCTCCTACGAGCAGTACTTC
CASSYDSGGSYEQYF
>.|TRBJ2-5|TRBV12-3/TRBV12-4|TRBD2
TGTGCCAGCAGTTTCGGGTCGGGGGGGCCGGAGACCCAGTACTTC
CASSFGSGGPETQYF
>.|TRBJ1-3|TRBV29-1|.
TGCAGCGTCCAGGTCGTCTCTGGAAACACCATATATTTT
CSVQVVSGNTIYF
>few|TRBJ1-1|TRBV2|.
TGTGCCAGAACGGGACCTTTGAACACTGAAGCTTTCTTT
CARTGPLNTEAFF
>few|TRBJ1-4|TRBV5-1|.
TGCGCCAGCAGCTTAGACACGGACGCCAAGGAACTGTTTTTT
CASSLDTDAKELFF
>few|TRBJ2-7|TRBV20-1|TRBD1
TGCAGTGCTAGGGCCGACAGGGACGAGCAGTACTTC
CSARADRDEQYF